This passage covers 23 T cell receptor beta chains from one sample sequenced in a study of lymphopenia after photon versus proton radiotherapy. TCRdb's table, derived via immunoSEQ multiplex PCR, lists solely in-frame clones and lacks some. This sample yields 50,000 to 60,000 clones, of which about 92% are seen a single time; about 20% belongs to the top ten. Sample: peripheral blood, taken from a patient treated with photon-based radiotherapy. The receptors derive from a woman in her thirties or forties with cholangiocarcinoma.

The chain recombines TRBV5-4 with TRBJ1-2; no definite D call. V gave up 1 base and J gave up 4 bases, with 8 bases separating them. The CDR3 is 13 amino acids. CDR1 SGHNT and CDR2 YYREEE come from the germline V gene (reference sequence). The CDR3 sequence: CASSLPATYGYTF. The CDR3 nucleotides are TGTGCCAGCAGCTTGCCGGCCACCTATGGCTACACCTTC.

V gene TRBV21-1 combines with J gene TRBJ2-1; the table's D call, TRBD2, has no DNA check behind it. TRBV21-1 is a listed pseudogene. The CDR3 totals 13 residues. The CDR3 reads CPPVSGRDNEQFF. As DNA, the CDR3 is TGTCCCCCAGTTAGCGGGAGGGACAATGAGCAGTTCTTC.

The chain has TRBV2 and TRBJ1-5, with TRBD1 identical over 9 bases. From germline, CDR1 is SNHLY and CDR2 FYNNEI. V shed 7 bases and J 6 bases; nucleotides not matched to a gene: 7. There are 14 residues in the CDR3. The CDR3 protein is CASKWTGVGQPQHF. CDR3 nucleotide sequence: TGTGCCAGCAAGTGGACAGGGGTCGGTCAGCCCCAGCATTTT. Using reference TRBV2 and TRBJ1-5 for the parts outside the CDR3, the full variable domain is EPEVTQTPSHQVTQMGQEVILRCVPISNHLYFYWYRQILGQKVEFLVSFYNNEISEKSEIFDDQFSVERPDGSNFTLKIRSTKLEDSAMYFCASKWTGVGQPQHFGDGTRLSIL.

V and J are TRBV2 and TRBJ1-1; weak D call: TRBD1 (6 bases). Germline V gives CDR1 SNHLY, CDR2 FYNNEI. The CDR3 loop spans 17 amino acids. V was pared by 0 bases and J by 1 base, with 15 bases between. The CDR3 spells CASSEAQGERPNTEAFF. The CDR3 DNA sequence: TGTGCCAGCAGTGAAGCACAGGGTGAAAGACCGAACACTGAAGCTTTCTTT.

The chain carries TRBV9 and TRBJ2-7; 12 positions agree with TRBD2. This CDR3 is 14 amino acids long. V was clipped by 3 bases and J by 5 bases; unmatched bases: 3. From germline, CDR1 is SGDLS and CDR2 YYNGEE. Written as DNA, the CDR3 is TGTGCCAGCAGCGAGGGACTAGCGGGCCACGAGCAGTACTTC. Translation gives CASSEGLAGHEQYF.

The chain has TRBV27 and TRBJ2-1; 7 nucleotides agree with TRBD2. The CDR3 sequence is 13 residues long. Germline V gives CDR1 MNHEY, CDR2 SMNVEV (reference sequence). V trimming: 6 bases; J trimming: 8 bases; junction bases outside the gene matches: 7. For the CDR3, the DNA is TGTGCCAGCAGGACGGGACGGGGGGATGAGCAGTTCTTC. It specifies CASRTGRGDEQFF.

This clone occurred a few times. The rearrangement joins TRBV5-1 to TRBJ1-1, with D possibly TRBD1 on 6 matching bases. Germline assignment: CDR1 SGHRS and CDR2 YFSETQ. Trimming took off 0 bases at V and 4 bases at J, with 13 bases between the two ends. The CDR3 has 15 amino acids. This chain's CDR3 is CASSLAGGRGTEAFF. The CDR3 DNA sequence: TGCGCCAGCAGCTTGGCCGGGGGGCGCGGCACTGAAGCTTTCTTT. Based on the CDR3 plus reference TRBV5-1 and TRBJ1-1, the full variable domain is KAGVTQTPRYLIKTRGQQVTLSCSPISGHRSVSWYQQTPGQGLQFLFEYFSETQRNKGNFPGRFSGRQFSNSRSEMNVSTLELGDSALYLCASSLAGGRGTEAFFGQGTRLTVV.

J is TRBJ2-3 and V is TRBV30; D is ambiguous. Germline assignment: CDR1 GTSNPN and CDR2 SVGIG (reference sequence). V dropped 4 bases and J dropped 3 bases, with 8 bases sitting between them. The CDR3 totals 12 residues. The CDR3 region is CAWTQRTDTQYF. The DNA for the CDR3 is TGTGCCTGGACCCAACGGACAGATACGCAGTATTTT.

The J gene is TRBJ1-1, the V gene TRBV6-5, with D tentatively TRBD1 (6 bases). V was shortened by 7 bases and J by 5 bases, with 20 bases between the two germline ends. The CDR3 extends over 15 amino acids. Germline CDR1 is MNHEY and CDR2 is SVGAGI. CDR3 in amino acids: CASTKDRIEGTEAFF. CDR3 DNA sequence: TGTGCCAGCACCAAGGACAGAATTGAGGGAACTGAAGCTTTCTTT.

This clone was observed a single time. This rearrangement joins TRBV6-6 to TRBJ2-7; D remains unclear. CDR1 and CDR2 (germline): MNHNY, SVGAGI (reference sequence). The CDR3 has 15 amino acids. V was cut by 5 bases and J by 0 bases, with 14 bases left in between. The CDR3 sequence is CASSRGASSSYEQYF. CDR3 sequence (DNA): TGTGCCAGCAGTCGAGGCGCGTCGAGCTCCTACGAGCAGTACTTC.

The V and J genes are TRBV7-6 and TRBJ1-1, with a tentative D call TRBD1 (6 bases). Looked up from germline, CDR1 is SGHVS and CDR2 is FNYEAQ. V dropped 1 base and J dropped 1 base, with 7 bases sitting between them. This CDR3 comprises 14 residues. The CDR3 sequence: CASSLEGGNTEAFF. The CDR3, as DNA: TGTGCCAGCAGCTTAGAGGGGGGGAACACTGAAGCTTTCTTT.

The chain employs TRBV9 and TRBJ2-3, with TRBD2 matching 8 bases. The CDR3 contains 15 residues. The V gene end was trimmed by 1 base and the J gene end by 0 bases; junction bases not matched to a gene: 1. The germline gives CDR1 SGDLS, CDR2 YYNGEE. The CDR3 spells CASSVSGGSTDTQYF. As DNA, the CDR3 is TGTGCCAGCAGCGTAAGCGGGGGTAGCACAGATACGCAGTATTTT.

V and J are TRBV27 and TRBJ2-2; D is unclear. The V end was cut by 5 bases, the J end by 1 base, with 14 bases between. There are 16 residues in the CDR3. Per germline, CDR1 MNHEY and CDR2 SMNVEV (reference sequence). The CDR3 region is CASSPRVGGNTGELFF. The CDR3 DNA follows: TGTGCCAGCAGTCCCCGCGTGGGTGGGAACACCGGGGAGCTGTTTTTT.

CDR3 DNA sequence: TGTGCCAGCAGCTCGCTCTCCGCGGGTACTGAAGCTTTCTTT. Translated: CASSSLSAGTEAFF. This chain joins TRBV5-5 and TRBJ1-1; D gene ambiguous. Trimming took 3 bases from V and 5 from J, leaving 14 bases between them. CDR3 length: 14 amino acids. Germline CDR1 SGHKS, CDR2 YYEKEE (reference sequence).

The J gene is TRBJ1-2, the V gene TRBV30; TRBD1 is a possible D gene (6 bases). This CDR3 has 12 amino acids. V lost 3 bases and J 5 bases, leaving 10 bases between the germline ends. Looked up from germline, CDR1 is GTSNPN and CDR2 is SVGIG (reference sequence). The CDR3 sequence: CAWSMDRYGYTF. Written as DNA, the CDR3 is TGTGCCTGGAGCATGGACAGATATGGCTACACCTTC. Combining the CDR3 with reference TRBV30 and TRBJ1-2 gives the whole variable domain SQTIHQWPATLVQPVGSPLSLECTVEGTSNPNLYWYRQAAGRGLQLLFYSVGIGQISSEVPQNLSASRPQDRQFILSSKKLLLSDSGFYLCAWSMDRYGYTFGSGTRLTVV.

This chain connects TRBV6-6 to TRBJ1-2; the D is unclear. V lost 0 bases to trimming and J lost 5 bases, with 7 bases between them. The CDR3 has 13 residues. The germline V gene has CDR1 MNHNY and CDR2 SVGAGI (reference sequence). The CDR3 here is CASSYSGPYGYTF. The DNA of the CDR3 is TGTGCCAGCAGTTACTCCGGACCTTATGGCTACACCTTC.

V usage is TRBV5-1 and J usage is TRBJ2-7; TRBD1 might be the D (6 bases). There are 17 residues in the CDR3. In germline, CDR1 is SGHRS, CDR2 YFSETQ. V was trimmed by 0 bases and J by 2 bases, leaving 18 bases between them. This CDR3 is CASSLGLLGAGTYEQYF. The DNA of the CDR3 is TGCGCCAGCAGCTTGGGGCTCTTGGGGGCAGGGACCTACGAGCAGTACTTC.

This chain links TRBV2 with TRBJ1-2; D gene unclear. The CDR3 has 14 residues. Looked up from germline, CDR1 is SNHLY and CDR2 is FYNNEI. V was pared by 1 base and J by 4 bases, with 10 bases between. This CDR3 reads CASSEGAAVYGYTF. CDR3 nucleotides: TGTGCCAGCAGTGAAGGTGCGGCAGTCTATGGCTACACCTTC.

This clone was observed a single time. V is TRBV6-5 and J is TRBJ1-1, with 7 bases lining up with TRBD1. J lost 5 bases, V lost 5 bases, and 11 bases had no gene match. Germline V gene data show CDR1 as MNHEY and CDR2 as SVGAGI. The CDR3 is 15 residues long. The CDR3 DNA sequence: TGTGCCAGCAGTAATACACAGGGGAGGTGGACTGAAGCTTTCTTT. Translated: CASSNTQGRWTEAFF.

The V gene is TRBV6-5, the J gene TRBJ2-1; 8 positions match TRBD2. V gave up 6 bases and J gave up 0 bases; unmatched junction bases: 4. Per germline, CDR1 MNHEY and CDR2 SVGAGI. The CDR3 extends over 15 amino acids. The CDR3 sequence is CASRLAGSSYNEQFF. The CDR3 region has the DNA TGTGCCAGCAGGTTAGCGGGGAGCTCCTACAATGAGCAGTTCTTC.

The chain employs TRBV6-1 and TRBJ2-2; TRBD1 agrees at 12 bases. The V segment lost 7 bases and the J segment 5 bases; nucleotides outside the gene matches: 5. CDR3 length: 15 residues. Germline V gene sequence: CDR1 MNHNS, CDR2 SASEGT. CDR3 in amino acids: CASMGQGASTGELFF. For the CDR3, the DNA is TGTGCCAGCATGGGACAGGGGGCGTCGACCGGGGAGCTGTTTTTT.

This chain joins TRBV5-1 and TRBJ1-2; D might be TRBD1 (5 bases). Deletions cut 3 bases from V and 6 bases from J, with 9 bases between. CDR3 size: 12 residues. Germline CDR1 is SGHRS and CDR2 is YFSETQ. In DNA form, the CDR3 reads TGCGCCAGCAGCTCCTCGGGGGATGGCTACACCTTC. Protein product: CASSSSGDGYTF. The complete variable domain, with remaining parts taken from reference TRBV5-1 and TRBJ1-2, reads KAGVTQTPRYLIKTRGQQVTLSCSPISGHRSVSWYQQTPGQGLQFLFEYFSETQRNKGNFPGRFSGRQFSNSRSEMNVSTLELGDSALYLCASSSSGDGYTFGSGTRLTVV.

This chain joins TRBV6-5 and TRBJ2-5, with D possibly matching TRBD2 (7 bases). The germline V gene has CDR1 MNHEY and CDR2 SVGAGI. Trimming stripped 6 bases from V and 6 bases from J, with 11 bases between. The CDR3 spans 12 residues. In DNA form, the CDR3 reads TGTGCCAGCAGGGGGGGGCCACAGACCCAGTACTTC. This translates into CASRGGPQTQYF.